Included here is one TCR beta chain sequence, with context. Its antigen is not identified. TCRdb's copy holds only in-frame clones and misses some; the assay was immunoSEQ multiplex PCR. The sample has about 36,000 clones, around 77% seen once. Per germline, CDR1 SGHAT and CDR2 FQNNGV. This CDR3 is built from 14 residues. Trimming stripped 1 base from V and 4 bases from J, with 10 bases between. This record comes from a study of OX40 agonist ivuxolimab in advanced cancers. About the study: The group had a mean age of about 60 years, ranged from about 23 to 79, and was 82.7% male. General study points: Clonal expansion from baseline to week 6 occurred in both CD4+ and CD8+ T cells.

Peripheral blood came from all dose cohorts at three timepoints. This rearrangement joins TRBV11-2 to TRBJ1-1; D gene ambiguous. The origin of this receptor is an adult with an advanced solid tumor such as melanoma, head and neck, liver or kidney cancer. Sequenced here: CD4+ or CD8+ T cells sorted from blood, sampled in a trial of the OX40 agonist ivuxolimab. CDR3 residues: CASSLVWVGTEAFF. The CDR3 DNA reads TGTGCCAGCAGCTTAGTTTGGGTGGGCACTGAAGCTTTCTTT.